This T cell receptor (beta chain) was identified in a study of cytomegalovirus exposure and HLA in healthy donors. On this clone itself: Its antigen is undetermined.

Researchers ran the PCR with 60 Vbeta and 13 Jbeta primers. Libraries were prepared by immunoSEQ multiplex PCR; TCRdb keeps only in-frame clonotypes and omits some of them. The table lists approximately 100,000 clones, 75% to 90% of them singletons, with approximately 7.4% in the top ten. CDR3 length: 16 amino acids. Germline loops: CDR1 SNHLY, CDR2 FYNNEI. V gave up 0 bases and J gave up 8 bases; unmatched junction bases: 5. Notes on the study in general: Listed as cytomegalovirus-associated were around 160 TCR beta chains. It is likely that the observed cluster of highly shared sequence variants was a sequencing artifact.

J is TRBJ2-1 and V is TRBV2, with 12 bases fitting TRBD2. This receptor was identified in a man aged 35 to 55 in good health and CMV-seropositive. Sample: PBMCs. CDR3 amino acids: CASSEATSGSRDEQFF. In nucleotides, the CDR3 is TGTGCCAGCAGTGAAGCGACTAGCGGGAGTAGGGATGAGCAGTTCTTC.